This entry lists 9 T cell receptor beta chains sequenced from one sample in a study of blood T cell repertoires in COVID-19. TCRdb keeps only in-frame clones here, not all; method: immunoSEQ multiplex PCR. Among about 190,000 clones listed, roughly 86% were seen once. The sample consisted of peripheral blood. The source is a man younger than 30 with active or convalescent COVID-19.

V usage is TRBV21-1 and J usage is TRBJ1-2; the D call TRBD1 from the table was never checked on the DNA. TRBV21-1 is shown as a pseudogene. The CDR3 contains 14 residues. In DNA, the CDR3 is TGTGCCAGCAGCTGGCAGTCAGCTAACTATGGCTACACCTTC. This encodes CASSWQSANYGYTF.

The chain recombines TRBV25-1 with TRBJ2-3; possible D gene TRBD2, 6 bases. Per germline, CDR1 MGHDK and CDR2 SYGVNS. The CDR3 has 13 amino acids. Trimming took 8 bases from V and 7 from J, leaving 16 bases between them. In nucleotides, the CDR3 is TGTGCCAGCGGTATGGGGGGTCAGCATACGCAGTATTTT. Amino acids: CASGMGGQHTQYF.

The count of this clone is one. The J gene is TRBJ2-2, the V gene TRBV28; D remains ambiguous. Trimming took 5 bases from V and 5 from J, leaving 9 bases between them. The CDR3 covers 13 residues. In germline, CDR1 is MDHEN, CDR2 SYDVKM. Here the CDR3 reads CASSQTVTGELFF. In nucleotides, the CDR3 is TGTGCCAGCAGTCAAACAGTGACCGGGGAGCTGTTTTTT.

This rearrangement joins TRBV7-2 to TRBJ1-1; D is perhaps TRBD1 (6 bases). Trimming pared 2 bases from V and 0 bases from J, leaving 7 bases between. Germline lookup yields CDR1 SGHTA and CDR2 FQGNSA. This CDR3 contains 14 residues. CDR3 sequence (DNA): TGTGCCAGCAGCTTATACAGGGTGAACACTGAAGCTTTCTTT. Protein sequence: CASSLYRVNTEAFF.

The CDR3 DNA follows: TGTGCCAGCAGCCAAGTATGGAACAGAGGGAGAGACACCGGGGAGCTGTTTTTT. Translation gives CASSQVWNRGRDTGELFF. The rearrangement uses TRBV4-2 and TRBJ2-2, with D possibly being TRBD2 (5 bases). With 1 base removed from V and 3 bases from J, the gap between germline ends came to 18 bases. Germline V CDR1 and CDR2: LGHNA, YNFKEQ. The CDR3 consists of 18 residues.

The V gene is TRBV18, the J gene TRBJ2-1; D might be TRBD1 (6 bases). The V gene lost 5 bases and the J gene lost 10 bases, with 12 bases spanning the gap. The length of the CDR3 is 12 residues. Germline values: CDR1 KGHSH, CDR2 LQKENI. The CDR3 coding sequence is TGTGCCAGCTCAAAGGACAGCAACGAGCAGTTCTTC. Protein product: CASSKDSNEQFF.

The rearrangement joins TRBV30 to TRBJ2-1; D might be TRBD2 (7 bases). This CDR3 region has 12 residues. Deletions cut 4 bases from V and 10 bases from J, with 14 bases between. Germline V CDR1 and CDR2: GTSNPN, SVGIG (reference sequence). The CDR3 nucleotides are TGTGCCTGGAAGAGGGAGGGGGGGGAGCAGTTCTTC. Amino acid sequence: CAWKREGGEQFF.

DNA of the CDR3: TGTGCCAGCAGCTTAGGAGCTTCGGGTGCAAACGAGCAGTACTTC. This gives the protein CASSLGASGANEQYF. This sequence joins TRBV7-9 and TRBJ2-7; D remains ambiguous. This CDR3 has 15 amino acids. In germline, CDR1 is SEHNR, CDR2 FQNEAQ (reference sequence). V was trimmed by 1 base and J by 5 bases, leaving 15 bases between them.

The rearrangement uses TRBV30 and TRBJ2-7; 10 bases agree with TRBD1. This CDR3 has 18 residues. Germline loops: CDR1 GTSNPN, CDR2 SVGIG (reference sequence). The V gene end was trimmed by 7 bases and the J gene end by 0 bases; junction bases not matched to a gene: 18. The CDR3 spells CAYKNRDRGRVSSYEQYF. CDR3 bases: TGTGCCTATAAAAACCGGGACAGGGGAAGAGTAAGCTCCTACGAGCAGTACTTC.